These 3 T cell receptor beta chains were sequenced from one sample in a study of T-cell memory formation after mild COVID-19. From the 5' RACE reads, TCRdb called clonotypes with MiXCR, one entry per CDR3 protein. The table has hundreds of thousands of distinct CDR3 sequences, around 27% seen once; the top ten hold approximately 13%. Sequencing used PBMCs or a T cell subset sorted from them (not recorded which). These receptors were obtained from an adult woman who had mild COVID-19 (a few samples of this study predate the infection). Cell type and time point are not known.

The sample holds a few counts of this clonotype. The chain uses TRBV7-2 and TRBJ2-7; the D is unclear. The germline V gene encodes CDR1 SGHTA and CDR2 FQGNSA. This CDR3 contains 14 residues. V lost 3 bases and J lost 5, with 14 bases in between. CDR3 nucleotide sequence: TGTGCCAGCAGCTTGGCTCCCCCGGACCACGAGCAGTACTTC. Encoded protein: CASSLAPPDHEQYF.

This clonotype has only a few counts. This sequence joins TRBV7-2 and TRBJ1-1, with D possibly matching TRBD1 (5 bases). V dropped 5 bases and J dropped 6 bases, with 16 bases sitting between them. CDR1 is SGHTA, CDR2 FQGNSA, per germline. There are 14 residues in the CDR3. This chain's CDR3 is CASSPAPGRPEAFF. CDR3 DNA sequence: TGTGCCAGCAGCCCCGCCCCAGGGCGGCCTGAAGCTTTCTTT.

This clonotype was counted ten times or more. The chain has TRBV20-1 and TRBJ2-3; perhaps TRBD1 as D (5 bases). Trimming removed 4 bases from V and 1 base from J, with 12 bases in between. Germline CDR1 DFQATT, CDR2 SNEGSKA (reference sequence). The CDR3 loop spans 14 amino acids. The CDR3 DNA follows: TGCAGTGCTAAAGTGGGGCTTGGCACAGATACGCAGTATTTT. Translating gives CSAKVGLGTDTQYF.